This T cell receptor (beta chain) was captured by sequencing in a study of T cells in Graves' hyperthyroidism and ophthalmopathy. Inclusion characteristics of ophthalmopathy patients comprised a Clinical Activity Score of at least 3, a NOSPECS grade of at least 4, and duration under 3 months. This clonotype was counted ten times or more. CDR1 GTSNPN and CDR2 SVGIG come from the germline V gene (reference sequence). This CDR3 has 13 amino acids. V was clipped by 5 bases and J by 2 bases; unmatched bases: 4. Amplified TCR beta CDR3 regions came from RNA transcripts. The HTBI primer set drove a first-round RT-PCR of the TCR CDR3. Via MiXCR, TCRdb re-called the multiplex PCR reads, giving one row per CDR3 protein. The sample has some 340,000 distinct CDR3 sequences, roughly 13% seen once; the top ten hold 34%.

The sequencing sample was made of blood. This sequence originates from a woman in her thirties or forties with Graves' ophthalmopathy. The genes are TRBV30 and TRBJ2-3; TRBD2 agrees at 7 bases. In DNA, the CDR3 is TGTGCCTGGGAGCGGGACCACACAGATACGCAGTATTTT. This gives the protein CAWERDHTDTQYF.